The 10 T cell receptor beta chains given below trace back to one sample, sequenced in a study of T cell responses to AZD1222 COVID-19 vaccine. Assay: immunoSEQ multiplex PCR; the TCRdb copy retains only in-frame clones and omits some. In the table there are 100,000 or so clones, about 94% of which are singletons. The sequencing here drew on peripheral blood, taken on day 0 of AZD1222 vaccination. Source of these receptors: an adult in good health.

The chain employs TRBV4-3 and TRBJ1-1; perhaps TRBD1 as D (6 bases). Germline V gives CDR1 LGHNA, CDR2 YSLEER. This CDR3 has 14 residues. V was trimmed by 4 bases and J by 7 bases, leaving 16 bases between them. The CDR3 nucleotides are TGCGCCAGCAGCCGCACAAACAGGGAACATGAAGCTTTCTTT. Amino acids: CASSRTNREHEAFF.

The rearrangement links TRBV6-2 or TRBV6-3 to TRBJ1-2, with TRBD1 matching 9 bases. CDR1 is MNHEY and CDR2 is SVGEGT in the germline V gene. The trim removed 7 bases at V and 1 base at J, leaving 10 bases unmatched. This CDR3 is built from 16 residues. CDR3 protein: CASNPMGTGLNYGYTF. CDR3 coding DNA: TGTGCCAGCAACCCAATGGGGACAGGGCTTAACTATGGCTACACCTTC.

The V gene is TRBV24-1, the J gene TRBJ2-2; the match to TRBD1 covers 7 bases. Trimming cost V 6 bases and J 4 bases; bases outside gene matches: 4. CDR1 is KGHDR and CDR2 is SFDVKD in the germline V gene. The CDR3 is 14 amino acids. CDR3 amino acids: CATSRSGGTGELFF. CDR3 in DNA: TGTGCCACCAGTAGGTCAGGGGGCACCGGGGAGCTGTTTTTT.

Written as DNA, the CDR3 is TGTGCCAGCAGCTCGCAACTACACTCTGGAAACACCATATATTTT. This codes for CASSSQLHSGNTIYF. V is TRBV7-8 and J is TRBJ1-3; D unclear. This CDR3 region has 15 residues. Germline V gene sequence: CDR1 SGHVS, CDR2 FQNEAQ. The V gene lost 4 bases and the J gene lost 0 bases, with 10 bases spanning the gap.

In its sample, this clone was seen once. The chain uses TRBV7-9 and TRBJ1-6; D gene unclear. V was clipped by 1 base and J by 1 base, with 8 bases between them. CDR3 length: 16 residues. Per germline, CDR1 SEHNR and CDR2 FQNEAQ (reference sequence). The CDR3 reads CASSLVGISYNSPLHF. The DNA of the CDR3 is TGTGCCAGCAGCTTAGTCGGCATATCCTATAATTCACCCCTCCACTTT.

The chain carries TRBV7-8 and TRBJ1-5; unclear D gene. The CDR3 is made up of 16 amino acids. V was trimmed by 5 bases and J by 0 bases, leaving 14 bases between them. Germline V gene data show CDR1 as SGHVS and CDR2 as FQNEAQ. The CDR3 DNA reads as TGTGCCAGCAGCCACTCGGTCCGTTATAGCAATCAGCCCCAGCATTTT. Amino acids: CASSHSVRYSNQPQHF.

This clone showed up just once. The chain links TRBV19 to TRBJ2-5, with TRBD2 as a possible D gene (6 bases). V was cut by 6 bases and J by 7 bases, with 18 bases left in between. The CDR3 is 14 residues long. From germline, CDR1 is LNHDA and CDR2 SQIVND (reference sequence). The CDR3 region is CASSAFGGEGTQYF. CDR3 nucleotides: TGTGCCAGTAGCGCGTTCGGGGGAGAGGGGACCCAGTACTTC.

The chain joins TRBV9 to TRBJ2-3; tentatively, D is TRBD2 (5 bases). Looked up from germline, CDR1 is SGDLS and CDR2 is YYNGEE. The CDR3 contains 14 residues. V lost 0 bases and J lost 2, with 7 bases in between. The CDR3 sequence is CASSVAGNTDTQYF. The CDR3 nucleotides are TGTGCCAGCAGCGTAGCGGGAAACACAGATACGCAGTATTTT.

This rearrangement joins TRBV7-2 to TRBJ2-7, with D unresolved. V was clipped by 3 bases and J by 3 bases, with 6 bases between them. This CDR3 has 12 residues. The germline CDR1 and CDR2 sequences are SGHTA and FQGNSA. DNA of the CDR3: TGTGCCAGCAGCTTGGTGGGCTACGAGCAGTACTTC. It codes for CASSLVGYEQYF.

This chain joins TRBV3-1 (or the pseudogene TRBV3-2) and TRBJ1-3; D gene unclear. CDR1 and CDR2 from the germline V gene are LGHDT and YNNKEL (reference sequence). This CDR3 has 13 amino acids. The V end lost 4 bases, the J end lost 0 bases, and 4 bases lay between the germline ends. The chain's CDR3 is CASSRSSGNTIYF. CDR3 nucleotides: TGTGCCAGCAGCCGGAGCTCTGGAAACACCATATATTTT.